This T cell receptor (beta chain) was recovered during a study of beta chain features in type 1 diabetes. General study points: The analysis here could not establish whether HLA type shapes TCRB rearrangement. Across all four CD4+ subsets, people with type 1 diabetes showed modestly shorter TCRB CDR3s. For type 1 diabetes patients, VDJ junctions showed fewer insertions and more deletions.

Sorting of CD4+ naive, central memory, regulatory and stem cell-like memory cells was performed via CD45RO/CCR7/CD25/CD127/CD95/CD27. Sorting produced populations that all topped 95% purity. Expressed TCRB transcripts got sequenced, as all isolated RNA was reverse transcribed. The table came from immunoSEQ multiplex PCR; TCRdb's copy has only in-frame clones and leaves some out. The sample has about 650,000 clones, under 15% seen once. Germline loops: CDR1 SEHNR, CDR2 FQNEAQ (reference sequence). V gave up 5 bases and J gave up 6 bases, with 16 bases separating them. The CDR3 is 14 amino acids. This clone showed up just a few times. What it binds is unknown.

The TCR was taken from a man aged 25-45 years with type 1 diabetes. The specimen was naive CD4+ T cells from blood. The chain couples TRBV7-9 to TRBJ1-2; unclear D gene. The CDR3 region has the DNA TGTGCCAGCAGCCCGCTGGGAGGGCGGCATGGCTACACCTTC. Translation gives CASSPLGGRHGYTF. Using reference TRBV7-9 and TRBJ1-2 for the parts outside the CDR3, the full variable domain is DTGVSQNPRHKITKRGQNVTFRCDPISEHNRLYWYRQTLGQGPEFLTYFQNEAQLEKSRLLSDRFSAERPKGSFSTLEIQRTEQGDSAMYLCASSPLGGRHGYTFGSGTRLTVV.